The 30 T cell receptor beta chains in this list originate from one sample, sequenced in a study of regulatory and conventional T cells in breast cancer. One entry per CDR3 protein results from TCRdb running MiXCR on the PCR reads. Of over a thousand distinct CDR3 sequences in the sample, 67% were seen once. The sample consisted of regulatory T cells from blood. These TCRs come from a female donor in good health.

The V call is TRBV28, the J call TRBJ1-5, with a tentative D call TRBD1 (5 bases). Trimming took off 3 bases at V and 3 bases at J, with 15 bases between the two ends. Germline V gives CDR1 MDHEN, CDR2 SYDVKM. This CDR3 region has 16 residues. Written as DNA, the CDR3 is TGTGCCAGCAGTTTTCGGGCCGGGACTTTCAATCAGCCCCAGCATTTT. Protein sequence: CASSFRAGTFNQPQHF.

On this clonotype: Relative to the germline gene, one junction end is altered; a read error may explain this. The CDR3 DNA reads as TGTGACAGCAGCTTAGGCGCTAAAGGGACCCAGTACTTC. Protein sequence: CDSSLGAKGTQYF. The V gene is TRBV7-2, the J gene TRBJ2-5; D call uncertain. The CDR3 length is 13 residues. Per the germline V gene, CDR1 is SGHTA and CDR2 is FQGNSA.

This rearrangement joins TRBV20-1 to TRBJ2-1; a weak D match, TRBD1 (5 bases). This CDR3 is built from 16 residues. Germline V CDR1 and CDR2: DFQATT, SNEGSKA (reference sequence). V gave up 0 bases and J gave up 0 bases, with 12 bases separating them. In DNA, the CDR3 is TGCAGTGCTAGAGATGCAGGGATGAGCTCCTACAATGAGCAGTTCTTC. Translated, it gives CSARDAGMSSYNEQFF.

J is TRBJ2-1 and V is TRBV28; 9 nucleotides match TRBD2. The V and J ends lost 3 bases and 6 bases, in that order; junction bases with no gene match: 6. CDR1 is MDHEN and CDR2 is SYDVKM in the germline V gene. The CDR3 is 15 amino acids. CDR3 protein: CASSFSGSLFNEQFF. The CDR3 DNA follows: TGTGCCAGCAGTTTTAGCGGGAGTCTTTTCAATGAGCAGTTCTTC. The whole variable domain, filled in from reference TRBV28 and TRBJ2-1, reads DVKVTQSSRYLVKRTGEKVFLECVQDMDHENMFWYRQDPGLGLRLIYFSYDVKMKEKGDIPEGYSVSREKKERFSLILESASTNQTSMYLCASSFSGSLFNEQFFGPGTRLTVL.

In regard to this clonotype: At one end the junction does not follow the germline gene, possibly because of a read error. This chain connects TRBV7-8 to TRBJ2-7; 8 bases are shared with TRBD2. Germline V gene data show CDR1 as SGHVS and CDR2 as FQNEAQ. The CDR3 totals 16 residues. In nucleotides, the CDR3 is TGTGTCAGCAGCGGGAGAACGGGGCTGCTCTCCTACGAGCAGTACTTC. Protein product: CVSSGRTGLLSYEQYF.

The chain joins TRBV20-1 to TRBJ2-1, with D perhaps TRBD1 (5 bases). Germline V gene data show CDR1 as DFQATT and CDR2 as SNEGSKA (reference sequence). The CDR3 is 13 residues long. The V gene lost 3 bases and the J gene lost 3 bases, with 9 bases spanning the gap. Written as DNA, the CDR3 is TGCAGTGCTAGGGGGCAGGACTACAATGAGCAGTTCTTC. Its protein product is CSARGQDYNEQFF.

The gene calls are TRBV6-5 and TRBJ1-6; D remains unclear. Germline CDR1 MNHEY, CDR2 SVGAGI. V was trimmed by 0 bases and J by 8 bases, leaving 14 bases between them. CDR3 length: 16 residues. The CDR3 DNA sequence: TGTGCCAGCAGTTACTCGCCGGGCCTCGGGGATTCACCCCTCCACTTT. Amino acids: CASSYSPGLGDSPLHF.

The sample holds a few counts of this clonotype. V and J are TRBV20-1 and TRBJ2-3; D not resolved. The germline V and J ends were trimmed by 4 bases and 2 bases, with 13 bases remaining between them. In germline, CDR1 is DFQATT, CDR2 SNEGSKA (reference sequence). The CDR3 is 14 amino acids. In DNA form, the CDR3 reads TGCAGTGCTACCCCAGGATGGGTCACAGATACGCAGTATTTT. The encoded protein is CSATPGWVTDTQYF.

The chain recombines TRBV29-1 with TRBJ2-1, with 10 bases fitting TRBD2. This CDR3 contains 14 residues. Per germline, CDR1 SQVTM and CDR2 ANQGSEA. The chain's CDR3 is CSPRLAGDYNEQFF. The CDR3 region has the DNA TGCAGTCCTAGGCTAGCGGGAGACTACAATGAGCAGTTCTTC.

This clonotype was detected only a few times. The chain uses TRBV6-2 or TRBV6-3 and TRBJ1-1; D perhaps matches TRBD1 (5 bases). CDR3 length equals 14 residues. The ends were cut back, 7 bases at V and 0 bases at J, with 12 bases in the middle. Germline loops: CDR1 MNHEY, CDR2 SVGEGT. CDR3 nucleotides: TGTGCCAGCACTTCGGGACGGATGAACACTGAAGCTTTCTTT. This sequence encodes CASTSGRMNTEAFF.

The chain uses TRBV28 and TRBJ2-1; possibly TRBD1 for D (5 bases). CDR3 size: 12 residues. V shed 9 bases and J shed 9 bases, with 15 bases lying between them. Per the germline V gene, CDR1 is MDHEN and CDR2 is SYDVKM. The CDR3 region has the DNA TGTGCCAGTGTGAAGGGGTTCGGTGAGCAGTTCTTC. As protein: CASVKGFGEQFF.

In its sample, this clonotype was seen once. V gene TRBV7-2 combines with J gene TRBJ1-1, with D uncertain. The V and J ends lost 5 bases and 10 bases respectively, with 11 bases between them. The CDR3 is 11 residues long. Germline loops: CDR1 SGHTA, CDR2 FQGNSA. The CDR3 DNA is TGTGCCAGCAGCCCGCGAGGAGGAGCTTTCTTT. It translates to CASSPRGGAFF.

The rearrangement joins TRBV6-2 or TRBV6-3 to TRBJ1-5; possible D gene TRBD1, 6 bases. The germline gives CDR1 MNHEY, CDR2 SVGEGT. V dropped 6 bases and J dropped 4 bases, with 16 bases sitting between them. The CDR3 loop spans 15 amino acids. CDR3 sequence: CASRRRGVVNQPQHF. DNA of the CDR3: TGTGCCAGCAGACGGAGGGGGGTCGTGAATCAGCCCCAGCATTTT.

The V and J genes are TRBV19 and TRBJ2-6; D remains unclear. The germline V and J ends were trimmed by 6 bases and 8 bases, with 23 bases remaining between them. Germline V gene sequence: CDR1 LNHDA, CDR2 SQIVND (reference sequence). The CDR3 contains 17 residues. The CDR3 DNA follows: TGTGCCAGTAGGCCTCTTGATGTCACCCTGGTTTCCAACGTCCTGACTTTC. It codes for CASRPLDVTLVSNVLTF.

Notes on this clonotype: The germline gene is not matched at one end of the junction; a read error may be the cause. The chain combines TRBV7-2 with TRBJ2-7; the match to TRBD1 covers 9 bases. In germline, CDR1 is SGHTA, CDR2 FQGNSA. This CDR3 has 16 residues. The CDR3 coding sequence is TGTGCCAGCAGCTTGGATGGGACAGGGATAGGATACGGGCAGTACTTC. As protein: CASSLDGTGIGYGQYF.

The genes are TRBV6-5 and TRBJ1-2; the D gene is possibly TRBD1 (6 bases). The germline gives CDR1 MNHEY, CDR2 SVGAGI. Trimming cost V 4 bases and J 4 bases, with 10 bases left between them. The CDR3 covers 13 residues. In nucleotides, the CDR3 is TGTGCCAGCAGTTTTGACAGGAGCTATGGCTACACCTTC. It yields the protein CASSFDRSYGYTF.

CDR3 in amino acids: CAIRARVGEQFF. The CDR3 DNA follows: TGTGCCATCAGAGCTAGGGTAGGCGAGCAGTTCTTC. The chain uses TRBV10-3 and TRBJ2-1, with D unresolved. Trimming pared 6 bases from V and 10 bases from J, leaving 13 bases between. This CDR3 contains 12 residues. Germline values: CDR1 ENHRY, CDR2 SYGVKD.

The chain recombines TRBV20-1 with TRBJ2-1; D is unresolved. The ends were cut back, 8 bases at V and 5 bases at J, with 16 bases in the middle. The CDR3 spans 13 residues. Germline CDR1 reads DFQATT; CDR2 reads SNEGSKA (reference sequence). In DNA form, the CDR3 reads TGCAGTTCCCTGGGCCCACTCGACAATGAGCAGTTCTTC. Encoded protein: CSSLGPLDNEQFF.

Points on this clonotype: Just one base apart from a much larger clone, this may be a read error. The chain employs TRBV4-3 and TRBJ1-4, with D possibly matching TRBD1 (6 bases). CDR1 is LGHNA, CDR2 YSLEER, per germline. CDR3 length: 13 residues. CDR3 sequence: CASSQDLGGEGHF. DNA of the CDR3: TGCGCCAGCAGCCAAGATTTGGGGGGCGAAGGTCATTTT.

This clonotype was detected only a few times. The chain has TRBV19 and TRBJ1-6; no firm D call. The length of the CDR3 is 15 residues. Germline CDR1 reads LNHDA; CDR2 reads SQIVND (reference sequence). V lost 1 base, J lost 5 bases, and 9 bases lay in between. Here the CDR3 reads CASSIGRTNNSPLHF. CDR3 DNA: TGTGCCAGTAGTATAGGCAGGACGAATAATTCACCCCTCCACTTT.

This clonotype came up a few times. The chain is built from TRBV5-1 and TRBJ2-5; no reliable D call. Germline-derived CDR1 and CDR2 are SGHRS and YFSETQ. The V gene lost 4 bases and the J gene lost 4 bases, with 8 bases spanning the gap. This CDR3 comprises 12 residues. The CDR3 sequence is CASSPNGETQYF. The CDR3 DNA follows: TGCGCCAGCAGCCCCAACGGAGAGACCCAGTACTTC.

This chain connects TRBV29-1 to TRBJ1-1, with 9 bases aligning to TRBD1. Per germline, CDR1 SQVTM and CDR2 ANQGSEA. This CDR3 contains 15 residues. The junction had 13 bases not matched to a gene; V was cut back by 6 bases and J by 5 bases. Here the CDR3 DNA reads TGCAGCGTCCCGGGACAGGGACACCGGGGGACTGAAGCTTTCTTT. Translating it yields CSVPGQGHRGTEAFF.

The genes are TRBV10-2 and TRBJ1-2, with a possible D match to TRBD1 (5 bases). Trimming stripped 6 bases from V and 2 bases from J, with 10 bases between. The germline V gene has CDR1 WSHSY and CDR2 SAAADI. CDR3 length: 13 residues. The CDR3 DNA follows: TGCGCCAGCAGGAAGGACATGAACTATGGCTACACCTTC. Its protein is CASRKDMNYGYTF.

The chain employs TRBV4-1 and TRBJ1-6; tentatively, D is TRBD1 (5 bases). The CDR3 is made up of 15 amino acids. V lost 4 bases and J 7 bases, leaving 14 bases between the germline ends. Germline CDR1 MGHRA, CDR2 YSYEKL. CDR3 protein: CASSPWRGNNSPLHF. The DNA for the CDR3 is TGCGCCAGCAGCCCCTGGAGGGGAAACAATTCACCCCTCCACTTT.

The rearrangement uses TRBV6-6 and TRBJ2-7; 7 bases map to TRBD1. V shed 2 bases, J shed 2 bases, and the junction held 6 bases outside the gene matches. The germline V gene encodes CDR1 MNHNY and CDR2 SVGAGI (reference sequence). This CDR3 is built from 15 residues. The CDR3 spells CASSYTGDIAYEQYF. CDR3 DNA sequence: TGTGCCAGCAGTTACACAGGGGACATAGCCTACGAGCAGTACTTC.

The J gene is TRBJ2-3, the V gene TRBV7-2; possible D gene TRBD1, 6 bases. The V gene's germline CDR1 is SGHTA and CDR2 FQGNSA. V dropped 9 bases and J dropped 2 bases, with 12 bases sitting between them. This CDR3 is built from 13 residues. Written as DNA, the CDR3 is TGTGCCAGTGGGAGACAGGTCACAGATACGCAGTATTTT. As protein: CASGRQVTDTQYF.

The chain has TRBV6-2 or TRBV6-3 and TRBJ2-4, with D perhaps TRBD2 (5 bases). The CDR3 has 15 residues. Trimming shortened V by 6 bases and J by 2 bases, and 14 bases separated the two germline ends. CDR1 is MNHEY and CDR2 is SVGEGT in the germline V gene. CDR3 residues: CASRPLRVPKNIQYF. The CDR3 region has the DNA TGTGCCAGCAGGCCGTTGCGGGTACCCAAAAACATTCAGTACTTC.

J is TRBJ1-5 and V is TRBV2, with 8 bases fitting TRBD1. Losses at the gene ends were 6 bases for V and 0 bases for J; bases not matched to a gene: 10. Germline assignment: CDR1 SNHLY and CDR2 FYNNEI. CDR3 length equals 17 residues. CDR3 protein: CASRRTGTGYSNQPQHF. The CDR3, as DNA: TGTGCCAGCAGACGGACAGGGACGGGGTATAGCAATCAGCCCCAGCATTTT.

This chain uses TRBV10-3 with TRBJ1-2, with 7 nucleotides matching TRBD1. In germline, CDR1 is ENHRY, CDR2 SYGVKD. This CDR3 spans 14 amino acids. V shed 2 bases and J 2 bases; nucleotides not matched to a gene: 2. The CDR3 loop is CAISEAQGNYGYTF. Here the CDR3 DNA reads TGTGCCATCAGTGAGGCACAGGGGAACTATGGCTACACCTTC.

This chain uses TRBV6-5 with TRBJ1-3, with D unclear. The CDR3 is 14 residues long. Germline CDR1 MNHEY, CDR2 SVGAGI. Trimming stripped 4 bases from V and 0 bases from J, with 7 bases between. The DNA for the CDR3 is TGTGCCAGCAGTTTGGGTGGCTCTGGAAACACCATATATTTT. This translates into CASSLGGSGNTIYF.